A single sample gave rise to the 18 T cell receptor beta chains below, sequenced in a study of cytomegalovirus exposure and HLA in healthy donors. The study ran its PCR with 60 Vbeta and 13 Jbeta primers. The repertoire was sequenced with immunoSEQ multiplex PCR; TCRdb's copy has only in-frame clones and lacks some. The sample lists around 140,000 clones, approximately 80% occurring once. Specimen: PBMCs. The receptors were sampled from a woman aged 40 to 49 in good health and CMV-seronegative.

In this sample, this clone turned up a few times. One end of the junction is discordant with germline, which a read error may explain. The chain links TRBV7-9 to TRBJ2-4, with D perhaps matching TRBD2 (5 bases). CDR3 length: 17 amino acids. CDR1 is SEHNR, CDR2 FQNEAQ, per germline (reference sequence). The CDR3 DNA reads TGTTCCAGCAGCTTATCGGGAACTAGGCTAGCCAAAAACATTCAGTACTTC. This translates into CSSSLSGTRLAKNIQYF.

Notes on this clone: In this CDR3 the conserved last residue, phenylalanine or tryptophan, is missing, so a read error is likely. This chain connects TRBV11-2 to TRBJ1-1; 8 nucleotides match TRBD1. After removal of 3 bases from V and 3 bases from J, the junction contained 9 bases not matched to a gene. Germline-derived CDR1 and CDR2 are SGHAT and FQNNGV. The CDR3 is 16 amino acids. CDR3 DNA sequence: TGTGCCAGCAGCTTTGGACAGGGCTTGGGTTACACTGAAGCTTTCCTT. Translating it yields CASSFGQGLGYTEAFL.

This chain joins TRBV28 and TRBJ2-7, with TRBD1 matching 8 bases. The V and J ends lost 2 bases and 2 bases, in that order; junction bases with no gene match: 8. Looked up from germline, CDR1 is MDHEN and CDR2 is SYDVKM. This CDR3 is built from 16 residues. CDR3 sequence (DNA): TGTGCCAGCAGTTTACGGGGGACAGGACGCCCCTACGAGCAGTACTTC. It translates to CASSLRGTGRPYEQYF.

The chain joins TRBV28 to TRBJ2-7, with D maybe TRBD1 (6 bases). This CDR3 contains 15 residues. Germline V gene lookup returns CDR1 MDHEN and CDR2 SYDVKM. V lost 2 bases, J lost 7 bases, and 18 bases lay in between. The CDR3 nucleotides read TGTGCCAGCAGTTTAGGCATTGACAGGCCCTTGGAGCAGTACTTC. Its protein is CASSLGIDRPLEQYF.

V gene TRBV7-8 combines with J gene TRBJ2-7; no reliable D call. Germline lookup yields CDR1 SGHVS and CDR2 FQNEAQ. Trimming took 2 bases from V and 4 from J, leaving 9 bases between them. The CDR3 totals 13 residues. CDR3 sequence reads: CASSLFPRYEQYF. The CDR3 region has the DNA TGTGCCAGCAGCTTATTCCCCAGGTACGAGCAGTACTTC.

This rearrangement joins TRBV27 to TRBJ2-7; TRBD2 matches 10 bases. Germline V gives CDR1 MNHEY, CDR2 SMNVEV (reference sequence). The CDR3 totals 16 residues. Trimming cost V 2 bases and J 3 bases; bases outside gene matches: 7. CDR3 nucleotide sequence: TGTGCCAGCAGTTTAGCCGGGACTAGCGCTTTCTACGAGCAGTACTTC. This codes for CASSLAGTSAFYEQYF.

The chain has TRBV15 and TRBJ2-5; 9 bases map to TRBD2. This CDR3 region has 13 residues. CDR1 and CDR2 (germline): LNHNV, YYDKDF (reference sequence). The CDR3 reads CGKKAGGRETQYF. Written as DNA, the CDR3 is TGTGGGAAAAAAGCGGGGGGACGGGAGACCCAGTACTTC.

The table lists this clone with a count of one. The chain links TRBV9 to TRBJ2-3; 10 bases map to TRBD2. From germline, CDR1 is SGDLS and CDR2 YYNGEE. The V gene end was trimmed by 1 base and the J gene end by 1 base; junction bases not matched to a gene: 3. The CDR3 consists of 16 residues. Here the CDR3 DNA reads TGTGCCAGCAGCGTAACTACTAGCGGGGGCACAGATACGCAGTATTTT. Protein sequence: CASSVTTSGGTDTQYF.

The V gene is TRBV5-6, the J gene TRBJ2-7; D possibly corresponds to TRBD2 (6 bases). The CDR3 consists of 13 residues. V lost 2 bases to trimming and J lost 5 bases, with 11 bases between them. Germline V gene data show CDR1 as SGHDT and CDR2 as YYEEEE. CDR3 in amino acids: CASSFRAGNEQYF. CDR3 bases: TGTGCCAGCAGCTTCCGGGCGGGAAACGAGCAGTACTTC.

The gene calls are TRBV19 and TRBJ1-2; D is undetermined. V lost 5 bases and J lost 1, with 14 bases in between. The germline gives CDR1 LNHDA, CDR2 SQIVND (reference sequence). The CDR3 covers 15 residues. CDR3 sequence (DNA): TGTGCCAGTAGTGAAGACATCGACCTTAACTATGGCTACACCTTC. Encoded protein: CASSEDIDLNYGYTF.

This rearrangement joins TRBV5-8 to TRBJ2-7; 7 bases match TRBD1. There are 15 residues in the CDR3. J lost 3 bases, V lost 4 bases, and 10 bases had no gene match. Germline V gives CDR1 SGHTS, CDR2 YDEGEE. CDR3 coding DNA: TGTGCCAGCAGCCTAACAGGGGCAGCACACTACGAGCAGTACTTC. As protein: CASSLTGAAHYEQYF.

The CDR3, as DNA: TGTGCCAGTAGTCCTCCACCGGGACACGCGAACTATGGCTACACCTTC. Translated: CASSPPPGHANYGYTF. The rearrangement links TRBV19 to TRBJ1-2; perhaps TRBD1 as D (6 bases). V gave up 5 bases and J gave up 2 bases, with 18 bases separating them. CDR3 length equals 16 residues. Germline V gene data show CDR1 as LNHDA and CDR2 as SQIVND (reference sequence). Full variable domain (outside the CDR3, taken from reference TRBV19 and TRBJ1-2): DGGITQSPKYLFRKEGQNVTLSCEQNLNHDAMYWYRQDPGQGLRLIYYSQIVNDFQKGDIAEGYSVSREKKESFPLTVTSAQKNPTAFYLCASSPPPGHANYGYTFGSGTRLTVV.

CDR3 amino acids: CASSEQTGGSYNEQFF. CDR3 sequence (DNA): TGTGCCAGCAGTGAACAAACAGGGGGCTCCTACAATGAGCAGTTCTTC. J is TRBJ2-1 and V is TRBV6-1, with 8 nucleotides matching TRBD1. This CDR3 has 16 residues. After removal of 2 bases from V and 0 bases from J, the junction contained 3 bases not matched to a gene. Germline CDR1 reads MNHNS; CDR2 reads SASEGT.

The chain couples TRBV15 to TRBJ2-2, with TRBD1 as a possible D gene (6 bases). This CDR3 spans 14 amino acids. V was cut by 7 bases and J by 1 base, with 10 bases left in between. Per germline, CDR1 LNHNV and CDR2 YYDKDF (reference sequence). CDR3 in DNA: TGTGCCACCACCCCGGGACAGAACACCGGGGAGCTGTTTTTT. This codes for CATTPGQNTGELFF.

The chain uses TRBV18 and TRBJ1-5, with TRBD1 as a possible D gene (5 bases). The CDR3 length is 14 residues. V shed 1 base and J shed 3 bases, with 7 bases lying between them. Germline-derived CDR1 and CDR2 are KGHSH and LQKENI. In DNA, the CDR3 is TGTGCCAGCTCACCACAGGGGAACAATCAGCCCCAGCATTTT. Protein product: CASSPQGNNQPQHF.

Points on this clone: The same CDR3 arises from other DNA sequences in this sample as well. This chain links TRBV27 with TRBJ2-7, with TRBD1 matching over 7 bases. V gave up 2 bases and J gave up 1 base; unmatched junction bases: 5. The CDR3 covers 15 residues. Germline-derived CDR1 and CDR2 are MNHEY and SMNVEV (reference sequence). The CDR3 sequence is CASSLKAGGSYEQYF. CDR3 nucleotides: TGTGCCAGCAGTTTAAAGGCAGGGGGATCCTACGAGCAGTACTTC.

The J gene is TRBJ1-2, the V gene TRBV7-9; perhaps TRBD1 as D (6 bases). Germline V gives CDR1 SEHNR, CDR2 FQNEAQ (reference sequence). V was pared by 6 bases and J by 3 bases, with 14 bases between. This CDR3 is built from 14 residues. CDR3 sequence (DNA): TGTGCCAGCAGTATTGGACAGCCCTACTATGGCTACACCTTC. Translating gives CASSIGQPYYGYTF.

The genes are TRBV28 and TRBJ2-7, with a possible D match to TRBD1 (6 bases). Trimming stripped 5 bases from V and 3 bases from J, with 11 bases between. The CDR3 length is 13 residues. Germline V CDR1 and CDR2: MDHEN, SYDVKM. The CDR3 region has the DNA TGTGCCAGCAGTGGACAGATGATCTACGAGCAGTACTTC. It specifies CASSGQMIYEQYF.